The sequence of this T cell receptor beta chain was determined in a study of blood T cell repertoires in COVID-19. About the study: Nucleic acid was either cDNA or gDNA, and it came from T cells, B-cell-depleted T cells, or PBMCs.

The CDR3 is 15 residues long. In germline, CDR1 is SGHTA, CDR2 FQGTGA. V was clipped by 5 bases and J by 1 base; unmatched bases: 5. Enrolment of Seattle patients took place during active infection, and they were followed longitudinally. Authors' processing steps: Amplification of reference gene primers was used by the study to estimate nucleated cell counts. Generated by immunoSEQ multiplex PCR, the TCRdb table keeps only in-frame clones and is missing some. V, J and clone size were drawn from that table, and D and trimming were deduced from the DNA. The data hold some 200,000 clones, with almost 85% observed a single time.

The V call is TRBV7-3, the J call TRBJ2-3; the match to TRBD2 covers 8 bases. The source is a woman in her 70s with COVID-19, enrolled during active disease. Sequencing was performed on peripheral blood. The CDR3 spells CASSERGKRTDTQYF. The CDR3, as DNA: TGTGCCAGCAGCGAGCGGGGGAAACGCACAGATACGCAGTATTTT.